Listed here are 2 T cell receptor beta chains from one sample, sequenced in a study of vaccination effects on CD4 cells after COVID-19. Under the ViraFEST assay, PBMC were stimulated with viral peptide pools so that antigen-specific CD4+ T cells expanded. Sequencing was performed afterwards. CD4+ T cell isolation took place after approximately ten days of culture. Their cognate antigens are unknown. Some clones are missing from TCRdb's copy, which holds only in-frame ones; the method was immunoSEQ multiplex PCR. Of tens of thousands of clones listed, 74% are singletons. The sequencing here drew on CD4+ T cells from PBMCs cultured with HCoV-229E spike peptides, taken before COVID-19 vaccination. The source is a human donor who received a COVID-19 vaccine.

The J gene is TRBJ1-2, the V gene TRBV14; 9 bases line up with TRBD1. Unmatched junction bases numbered 14, after V lost 1 base and J lost 5 bases. Germline CDR1 reads SGHDN; CDR2 reads FVKESK. This CDR3 has 18 residues. The CDR3 spells CASSQVQGQGMALYGYTF. CDR3 DNA sequence: TGTGCCAGCAGCCAAGTTCAAGGACAGGGGATGGCTTTGTATGGCTACACCTTC.

The CDR3 DNA reads TGTGCCAGCAGCCCCGGATTGGAGGGCTACGAGCAGTACGTC. Its translation: CASSPGLEGYEQYV. The rearrangement joins TRBV11-1 to TRBJ2-7; D is perhaps TRBD2 (6 bases). Per germline, CDR1 SGHAT and CDR2 FQDESV (reference sequence). The length of the CDR3 is 14 residues. The V gene lost 5 bases and the J gene lost 3 bases, with 14 bases spanning the gap.